The source of this T cell receptor beta chain is a study of shared clonotypes between healthy human individuals. Study at large: Those who served as donors were two women and three men between the ages of 18 and 49.

As processed by the authors: ImmunoSEQ yielded junction-only sequences lacking quality scores, so filtering differed. Sequencing was performed with immunoSEQ multiplex PCR; in TCRdb, only in-frame clones are kept and a portion is missing. The DNA was the basis for D and trimming; V, J and clone size are from that table. This sample has around 1.4 million clones, with approximately 98.5% found just once. There were only Caucasian adults among the donors, and all lived in Nashville, Tennessee. Germline lookup yields CDR1 SGHRS and CDR2 YFSETQ. This CDR3 has 13 amino acids. V dropped 4 bases and J dropped 3 bases, with 11 bases sitting between them.

Specimen: naive CD4+ T cells sorted from blood. The subset here: CD45RA+ positively selected. V and J are TRBV5-1 and TRBJ2-7; tentatively, D is TRBD2 (6 bases). This TCR came from a young man in good health. CDR3 DNA sequence: TGCGCCAGCAGCGCCGGGACTTACTACGAGCAGTACTTC. It is translated as CASSAGTYYEQYF.